Below are 17 T cell receptor beta chains sequenced from a single sample in a study of response to subunit inactivated influenza vaccine. TCRdb used MiXCR to reprocess the RT-PCR reads, holding one entry per CDR3 protein. The table has roughly 570,000 distinct CDR3 sequences, less than 15% seen once. The sequences come from PBMCs from blood, collected approximately 13 days after vaccination. These TCRs come from a man aged 45-60 years who received an inactivated influenza vaccine.

This clonotype was counted between two and nine times. Compared with germline, one end of the junction differs, possibly owing to a read error. V and J are TRBV5-1 and TRBJ2-3, with D perhaps matching TRBD1 or TRBD2 (5 bases each). Germline CDR1 reads SGHRS; CDR2 reads YFSETQ. The CDR3 spans 15 residues. CDR3 in amino acids: CASTLGTKNTDTQYF. CDR3 in DNA: TGCGCCAGCACCTTGGGGACCAAGAACACAGATACGCAGTATTTT. Using reference TRBV5-1 and TRBJ2-3 for the parts outside the CDR3, the full variable domain is KAGVTQTPRYLIKTRGQQVTLSCSPISGHRSVSWYQQTPGQGLQFLFEYFSETQRNKGNFPGRFSGRQFSNSRSEMNVSTLELGDSALYLCASTLGTKNTDTQYFGPGTRLTVL.

The genes are TRBV29-1 and TRBJ1-2, with D perhaps matching TRBD1 (5 bases). Germline loops: CDR1 SQVTM, CDR2 ANQGSEA. This CDR3 region has 12 residues. Between the trimmed V and J ends, which lost 7 bases and 4 bases, there was a span of 13 bases. The CDR3 nucleotides read TGCAGCGGGTTCAGGGAGGTCTATGGCTACACCTTC. Translation gives CSGFREVYGYTF.

This clonotype was observed many times. The chain couples TRBV7-9 to TRBJ2-2; D gene unclear. The V gene's germline CDR1 is SEHNR and CDR2 FQNEAQ (reference sequence). V shed 1 base and J shed 1 base, with 13 bases lying between them. The CDR3 consists of 17 residues. The CDR3 DNA follows: TGTGCCAGCAGCTTAGGAGGTCCCCCATTGAACACCGGGGAGCTGTTTTTT. This gives the protein CASSLGGPPLNTGELFF.

J is TRBJ2-5 and V is TRBV2; TRBD2 agrees at 10 bases. The J segment lost 7 bases and the V segment lost 6 bases, leaving 11 bases of the junction unmatched. This CDR3 is 15 amino acids long. Germline loops: CDR1 SNHLY, CDR2 FYNNEI. In DNA form, the CDR3 reads TGTGCCAGCAGCCCACCGGGACTAGCGTGGGCGACCCAGTACTTC. This sequence encodes CASSPPGLAWATQYF.

The chain links TRBV20-1 to TRBJ2-3, with a possible D match to TRBD2 (6 bases). Germline V gene lookup returns CDR1 DFQATT and CDR2 SNEGSKA (reference sequence). The CDR3 totals 14 residues. Trimming cost V 5 bases and J 6 bases, with 18 bases left between them. This CDR3 reads CSASRDHGMDTQYF. The CDR3 DNA follows: TGCAGTGCTTCGCGGGACCACGGGATGGATACGCAGTATTTT.

This chain joins TRBV7-2 and TRBJ2-3; 9 bases are a match to TRBD2. V lost 1 base and J lost 4; bases outside the gene matches: 3. This CDR3 comprises 15 residues. The germline V gene encodes CDR1 SGHTA and CDR2 FQGNSA. The CDR3 region is CASSLGRTSADTQYF. The CDR3 DNA reads as TGTGCCAGCAGCTTAGGGAGGACTAGCGCAGATACGCAGTATTTT. Together with reference TRBV7-2 and TRBJ2-3, the CDR3 gives the full variable domain: GAGVSQSPSNKVTEKGKDVELRCDPISGHTALYWYRQSLGQGLEFLIYFQGNSAPDKSGLPSDRFSAERTGGSVSTLTIQRTQQEDSAVYLCASSLGRTSADTQYFGPGTRLTVL.

This chain uses TRBV15 with TRBJ2-7, with 11 bases matching TRBD2. The V segment lost 6 bases and the J segment 4 bases; nucleotides outside the gene matches: 5. This CDR3 spans 14 amino acids. CDR1 is LNHNV and CDR2 is YYDKDF in the germline V gene (reference sequence). The CDR3 coding sequence is TGTGCCACCAGGCCTCTAGCGGGAGGTTACGAGCAGTACTTC. It specifies CATRPLAGGYEQYF.

This clonotype has just a few counts. V gene TRBV6-1 combines with J gene TRBJ2-3, with D possibly being TRBD2 (5 bases). Germline CDR1 and CDR2: MNHNS and SASEGT. V lost 8 bases to trimming and J lost 5 bases, with 14 bases between them. This CDR3 spans 13 amino acids. Written as DNA, the CDR3 is TGTGCCAGCTCGTGGGTGGCGGGAGATACGCAGTATTTT. As protein: CASSWVAGDTQYF.

The chain is built from TRBV2 and TRBJ2-3, with D possibly called TRBD1 or TRBD2 (9 bases each). Germline V gene sequence: CDR1 SNHLY, CDR2 FYNNEI. The CDR3 has 17 amino acids. Trimming took 6 bases from V and 4 from J, leaving 23 bases between them. The CDR3 loop is CASRQGAAGGPSDTQYF. As DNA, the CDR3 is TGTGCCAGCAGACAGGGGGCGGCGGGGGGGCCGTCAGATACGCAGTATTTT.

This clonotype showed up many times. J is TRBJ2-5 and V is TRBV10-3, with no clear D. The germline V gene has CDR1 ENHRY and CDR2 SYGVKD. V shed 6 bases and J shed 1 base, with 3 bases lying between them. This CDR3 contains 11 residues. CDR3 nucleotides: TGTGCCATCAGGGGCCAAGAGACCCAGTACTTC. It is translated as CAIRGQETQYF.

In this sample, this clonotype turned up a few times. Germline and junction disagree at one end, which may indicate a read error. The chain has TRBV7-7 and TRBJ2-5, with a weak D call TRBD1 (6 bases). Germline V lookup: CDR1 SSHAT, CDR2 FNYEAQ (reference sequence). This CDR3 contains 16 residues. For the CDR3, the DNA is TGTGCTAGCAGCTTAAGGCAGGGGCGATACCAAGAGACCCAGTACTTC. Its translation is CASSLRQGRYQETQYF. Full variable domain (outside the CDR3, taken from reference TRBV7-7 and TRBJ2-5): GAGVSQSPRYKVTKRGQDVTLRCDPISSHATLYWYQQALGQGPEFLTYFNYEAQPDKSGLPSDRFSAERPEGSISTLTIQRTEQRDSAMYRCASSLRQGRYQETQYFGPGTRLLVL.

There are a few counts of this clonotype. CDR3 amino acids: CASSQDSGYTDTQYF. The DNA of the CDR3 is TGCGCCAGCAGCCAGGACAGTGGATACACAGATACGCAGTATTTT. V and J are TRBV5-1 and TRBJ2-3, with TRBD1 as a possible D gene (6 bases). V was pared by 4 bases and J by 2 bases, with 14 bases between. CDR1 SGHRS and CDR2 YFSETQ come from the germline V gene. This CDR3 region has 15 residues. The complete variable domain, with remaining parts taken from reference TRBV5-1 and TRBJ2-3, reads KAGVTQTPRYLIKTRGQQVTLSCSPISGHRSVSWYQQTPGQGLQFLFEYFSETQRNKGNFPGRFSGRQFSNSRSEMNVSTLELGDSALYLCASSQDSGYTDTQYFGPGTRLTVL.

In its sample, this clonotype was seen a few times. This sequence joins TRBV20-1 and TRBJ2-3; TRBD2 matches at 11 bases. Germline trimming cut 5 bases from V and 0 bases from J; bases unmatched to any gene: 10. The CDR3 covers 17 residues. Germline lookup yields CDR1 DFQATT and CDR2 SNEGSKA (reference sequence). The CDR3 reads CSAGSPLAGDSTDTQYF. For the CDR3, the DNA is TGCAGTGCTGGGTCCCCACTAGCGGGAGATAGCACAGATACGCAGTATTTT.

The chain couples TRBV6-4 to TRBJ2-1; 10 bases match TRBD1. Trimming took 7 bases from V and 10 from J; bases not matched to a gene: 4. The CDR3 spans 12 residues. The V gene's germline CDR1 is MRHNA and CDR2 SNTAGT. CDR3 residues: CASIGQGDEQFF. The CDR3 bases are TGTGCCAGCATTGGACAGGGGGACGAGCAGTTCTTC.

The rearrangement links TRBV12-3 or TRBV12-4 to TRBJ2-2; D is unclear. The CDR3 is 15 amino acids. Trimming stripped 5 bases from V and 2 bases from J, with 12 bases between. CDR3 protein: CASSPDGFNTGELFF. As DNA, the CDR3 is TGTGCCAGCAGTCCAGACGGGTTTAACACCGGGGAGCTGTTTTTT.

The sample holds a few counts of this clonotype. The chain recombines TRBV5-1 with TRBJ1-5; D is perhaps TRBD1 (5 bases). Germline CDR1 and CDR2: SGHRS and YFSETQ. The ends were cut back, 4 bases at V and 2 bases at J, with 10 bases in the middle. This CDR3 has 14 residues. The CDR3 is CASSPGNGNQPQHF. CDR3 nucleotides: TGCGCCAGCAGCCCAGGGAACGGCAATCAGCCCCAGCATTTT.

The V call is TRBV4-3, the J call TRBJ2-1; perhaps TRBD2 as D (6 bases). From germline, CDR1 is LGHNA and CDR2 YSLEER. The CDR3 is 14 amino acids. Trimming left V 1 base short and J 9 bases short, with 13 bases between. The CDR3 protein is CASSQVPLGGEQFF. Written as DNA, the CDR3 is TGCGCCAGCAGCCAAGTGCCACTCGGGGGTGAGCAGTTCTTC.